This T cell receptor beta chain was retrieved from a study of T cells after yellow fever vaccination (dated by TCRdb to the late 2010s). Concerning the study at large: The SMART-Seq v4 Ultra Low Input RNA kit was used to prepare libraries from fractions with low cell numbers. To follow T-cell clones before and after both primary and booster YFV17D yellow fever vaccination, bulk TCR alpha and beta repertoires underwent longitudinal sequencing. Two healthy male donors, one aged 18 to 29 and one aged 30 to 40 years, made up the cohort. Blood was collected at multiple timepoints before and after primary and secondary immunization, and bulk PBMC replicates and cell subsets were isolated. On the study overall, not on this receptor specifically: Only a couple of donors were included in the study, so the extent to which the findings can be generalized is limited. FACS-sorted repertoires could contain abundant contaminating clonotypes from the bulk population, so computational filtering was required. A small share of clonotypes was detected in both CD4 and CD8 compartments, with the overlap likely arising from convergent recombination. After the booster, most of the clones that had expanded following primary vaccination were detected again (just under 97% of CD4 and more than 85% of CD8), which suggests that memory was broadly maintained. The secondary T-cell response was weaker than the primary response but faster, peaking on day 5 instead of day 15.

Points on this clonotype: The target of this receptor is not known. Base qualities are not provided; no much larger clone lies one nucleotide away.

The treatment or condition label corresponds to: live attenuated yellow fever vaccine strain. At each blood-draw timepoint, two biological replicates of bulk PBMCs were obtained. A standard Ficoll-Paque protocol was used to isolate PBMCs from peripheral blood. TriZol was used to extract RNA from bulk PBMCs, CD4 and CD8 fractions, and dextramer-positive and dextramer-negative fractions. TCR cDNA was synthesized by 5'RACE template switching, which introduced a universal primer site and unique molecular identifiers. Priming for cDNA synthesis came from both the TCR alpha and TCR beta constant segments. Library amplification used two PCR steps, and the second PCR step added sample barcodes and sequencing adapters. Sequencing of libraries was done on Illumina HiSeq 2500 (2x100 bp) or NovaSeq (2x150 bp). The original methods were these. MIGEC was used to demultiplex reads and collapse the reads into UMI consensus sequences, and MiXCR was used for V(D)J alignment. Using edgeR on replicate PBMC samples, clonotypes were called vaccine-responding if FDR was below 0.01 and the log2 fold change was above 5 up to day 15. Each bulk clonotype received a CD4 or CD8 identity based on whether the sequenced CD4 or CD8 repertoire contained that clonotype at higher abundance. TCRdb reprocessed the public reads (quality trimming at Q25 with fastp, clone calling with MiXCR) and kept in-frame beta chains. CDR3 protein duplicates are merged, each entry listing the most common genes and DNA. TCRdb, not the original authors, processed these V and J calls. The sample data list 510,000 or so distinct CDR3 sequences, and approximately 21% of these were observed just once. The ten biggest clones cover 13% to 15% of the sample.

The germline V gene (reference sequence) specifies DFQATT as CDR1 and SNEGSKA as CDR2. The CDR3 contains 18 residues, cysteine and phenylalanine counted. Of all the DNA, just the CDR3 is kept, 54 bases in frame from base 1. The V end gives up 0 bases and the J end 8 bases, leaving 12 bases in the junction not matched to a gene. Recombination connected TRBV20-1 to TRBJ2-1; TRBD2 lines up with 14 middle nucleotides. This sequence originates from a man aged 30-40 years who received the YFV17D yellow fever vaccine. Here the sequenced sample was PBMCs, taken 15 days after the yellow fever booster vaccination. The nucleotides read TGCAGTGCTAGAGAAGCTGGGGGACTAGCGGGAGTTGGCGATGAGCAGTTCTTC. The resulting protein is CSAREAGGLAGVGDEQFF.